The present TCR beta chain was sequenced within a study of blood T cell repertoires in COVID-19 (dated by TCRdb to about 2020). Some background on the complete study: Samples from collaborators originated in the United States, Italy and Spain and spanned both the acute and convalescent phases of COVID-19. The prospective study material was composed of cDNA or gDNA derived from T cells, B-cell-depleted T cells, or PBMCs. Subjects who had been exposed to COVID-19, were actively infected with it, or had recovered from it provided the deeply sampled blood TCRbeta repertoires that made up the dataset. The repertoires were released in a freely available public database intended as a resource for research on the immune response to SARS-CoV-2. The samples were drawn from two sources: the first 160 participants of the ongoing ImmuneRACE study, and about 1,300 subjects contributed by 6 global collaborators. The sample metadata nearly always contained a de-identified subject ID, COVID-19 status, age in years and sex. Where available, HLA class I and class II types were obtained from metadata supplied by the sample provider rather than from assay-based typing.

The collaborating institutions used their own protocols to collect whole blood in K2EDTA tubes. Collaborator samples were shipped for TCRbeta analysis as frozen whole blood, isolated PBMCs, or DNA extracted from either sample type. The CDR3 sequence holds 16 residues, the cysteine and phenylalanine included. Just CDR3 DNA is preserved here, 48 bases in frame from base 1. Looking up the germline V gene yields CDR1 KGHSH and CDR2 LQKENI. V and J are trimmed by 3 bases and 0 bases, and the gene matches miss 4 bases of the junction. The full study reports these points: How much clinical and demographic metadata was included differed by source and by participant, and the metadata was provided uncurated.

Notes on this clone: The antigen it binds to is not known. Base qualities are not at hand, and no much larger clone is one base apart.

TCRbeta CDR3 regions were amplified from genomic DNA by means of the immunoSEQ Assay, a bias-controlled multiplex PCR. Concerning the study's data processing: The number of nucleated cells in each sample was estimated by amplification of reference gene primers within the assay. To quantify the absolute abundance of each unique TCRbeta CDR3 rearrangement, sequence reads were collapsed and filtered. For each sample, productive Simpson clonality was calculated as the square root of Simpson's diversity index across productive rearrangements. This is the immuneACCESS table as TCRdb keeps it, with only in-frame sequences that have V and J called. A part of the clones is gone; compared with another copy, unresolved V genes explain less than half, and the rest is unexplained. V and J calls and clone size follow that table, whereas D and trimming were derived from the DNA. The sample table records 110,000 to 150,000 clones; just over 85% of these occur just once. Clones ranked in the top ten supply over 8% of the sample.

The clonotype was recovered from a woman aged 60-70 years with acute or convalescent COVID-19. This chain joins TRBV18 to TRBJ1-5; 8 junctional bases match TRBD1. Sequencing was done on a sample of peripheral blood. The bases read TGTGCCAGCTCACCGGACAGGGAGTATAGCAATCAGCCCCAGCATTTT. This gives the protein CASSPDREYSNQPQHF.